This T cell receptor beta chain came from a study of T-cell reconstitution after alpha-beta-depleted transplantation in children. This CDR3 is 14 amino acids long. Germline lookup yields CDR1 SGHRS and CDR2 YFSETQ. The V gene end was trimmed by 4 bases and the J gene end by 4 bases; junction bases not matched to a gene: 5. This clonotype appeared a few times. Preparation of the TCRbeta library was carried out with unique molecular identifiers. TCRdb redid the calling of the PCR reads with MiXCR, one entry per CDR3 protein. The sample records around 410,000 distinct CDR3 sequences, about a tenth being singletons.

The chain recombines TRBV5-1 with TRBJ1-2; 9 nucleotides line up with TRBD1. This specimen consisted of PBMCs from the stem cell graft donor, obtained from the stem cell graft. The clonotype comes from a human donor who donated a stem cell graft to a child with acute myeloid leukemia. CDR3 sequence: CASSGTGGSYGYTF. The CDR3 nucleotides are TGCGCCAGCAGCGGTACAGGGGGCAGCTATGGCTACACCTTC.